These T cell receptor beta chains were read from a single sample in a study of blood T cells in healthy people across ages. TCRdb re-analysed the 5' RACE reads in MiXCR, keeping a single row per CDR3 protein. The data contain approximately 1,700,000 distinct CDR3 sequences, about 39% of them singletons. Sequencing was done on a sample of blood. The receptors shown here come from a human donor in good health. Each CDR3 is given with its conserved first and last residue. Fields, in order: clone size, J gene, D gene, V gene, CDR3 DNA, CDR3 protein. A D gene is named only where the DNA matches it firmly. Clone sizes are given selectively: once, few, many, or a class where the clone is expanded.

>NA|TRBJ2-7|NA|TRBV27
TGTGCCAGCAGTTTAAAAGGGGGTAGGTACGAGCAGTACTTC
CASSLKGGRYEQYF
>NA|TRBJ1-2|TRBD1|TRBV7-9
TGTGCCAGCAGCTTCCGGGACAGGCCCCTTTATGGCTACACCTTC
CASSFRDRPLYGYTF
>NA|TRBJ2-7|TRBD1|TRBV20-1
TGCAGTGCTCGGACAGGGTGGTTTTCCTACGAGCAGTACTTC
CSARTGWFSYEQYF
>NA|TRBJ2-3|TRBD2|TRBV10-3
TGTGCCATCAGTGAAGTACTAGCGGGCACTACAACTAGCACAGATACGCAGTATTTT
CAISEVLAGTTTSTDTQYF
>NA|TRBJ2-3|TRBD2|TRBV5-1
TGCGCCAGCAGCTTGGCCCCGGGACTAGCGGTGACAGATACGCAGTATTTT
CASSLAPGLAVTDTQYF
>NA|TRBJ1-1|NA|TRBV7-9
TGTTCCAGCAGCTTACAAGGGATCACTGAAGCTTTCTTT
CSSSLQGITEAFF
>few|TRBJ1-1|NA|TRBV5-5
TGTGCCAGCGACGGGGGTGTGAACACTGAAGCTTTCTTT
CASDGGVNTEAFF
>few|TRBJ2-3|TRBD1|TRBV5-1
TGCGCCAGCAGCTTGACTCCCCCGGGACAGACCAATACGCAGTATTTT
CASSLTPPGQTNTQYF
>NA|TRBJ2-5|TRBD2|TRBV5-5
TGTGCCAGCAGCTTGGTGGCCAGCGGGAACAACCAAGAGACCCAGTACTTC
CASSLVASGNNQETQYF
>once|TRBJ2-7|NA|TRBV5-1
TGCGCCAGCAGCTTCCGGGACAAAACGTACGAGCAGTACTTC
CASSFRDKTYEQYF
>NA|TRBJ2-5|NA|TRBV25-1
TGTGCCAGCAGTGAATATGCTAGAGAAGAGACCCAGTACTTC
CASSEYAREETQYF
>NA|TRBJ2-7|TRBD2|TRBV12-3/TRBV12-4
TGTGCCTGCAGTCCCTCGGGACTAGCGGGCGGCTACTACGAGCAGTACTTC
CACSPSGLAGGYYEQYF
>few|TRBJ2-7|NA|TRBV28
TGTGCCAGCATCTCCTCCCCGTCTAGTTCCAACGAGCAGTACTTC
CASISSPSSSNEQYF
>once|TRBJ2-6|NA|TRBV7-9
TGTGCCAGCACCTGGACGGCTGGGGCCAACGTCCTGACTTTC
CASTWTAGANVLTF
>few|TRBJ2-1|NA|TRBV10-3
TGTGCCATCAGTGTCCTAGGAGATGAGCAGTTCTTC
CAISVLGDEQFF
>many|TRBJ2-3|NA|TRBV7-8
TGTGCCAGCAGCGCACGGGTGGCAGATACGCAGTATTTT
CASSARVADTQYF
>many|TRBJ1-1|NA|TRBV7-2
TGTGCCAGCAGCTTAGCAGGGGGGGTCACTGAAGCTTTCTTT
CASSLAGGVTEAFF
>once|TRBJ2-5|TRBD2|TRBV5-1
TGCGCCAGCAGCGTCGGGACTAGCGGTTTCCAAGAGACCCAGTACTTC
CASSVGTSGFQETQYF
>few|TRBJ1-4|NA|TRBV25-1
TGTGCCAGCAGCGAATTTGGCGAGGCTAATGAAAAACTGTTTTTT
CASSEFGEANEKLFF
>NA|TRBJ1-2|NA|TRBV2
TGTGCCAGCAGTTGGGACGGACTTTATGGCTACACCTTC
CASSWDGLYGYTF
>NA|TRBJ2-3|NA|TRBV7-9
TGTGCCAGCAGCCCCATCAGAGGGGGGGCAGATACGCAGTATTTT
CASSPIRGGADTQYF
>few|TRBJ2-7|TRBD1|TRBV29-1
TGCAGCGTCAGGGGCCGGGACAGGGCTGCCGAGCAGTACTTC
CSVRGRDRAAEQYF
>NA|TRBJ2-3|NA|TRBV20-1
TGCAGTCCTACTGACCTGGGGGGGCCGAGTTTACGAGATACGCAGTATTTT
CSPTDLGGPSLRDTQYF
>NA|TRBJ1-4|NA|TRBV2
TGTGCCAGCAGTGACCCAGGGGCCGGCCTCCCAACTAATGAAAAACTGTTTTTT
CASSDPGAGLPTNEKLFF
>NA|TRBJ2-3|NA|TRBV20-1
TGCAGTGCTAGAGATCGGCAGGGGGGGGTAGATACGCAGTATTTT
CSARDRQGGVDTQYF
>few|TRBJ2-3|TRBD1|TRBV24-1
TGTGCCACCAGATCGGGACAGGGGACGGCAGATACGCAGTATTTT
CATRSGQGTADTQYF
>few|TRBJ1-2|NA|TRBV4-1
TGCGCCAGCAGCTCAAGTATCCGGGTCGCTATTGGCTACACCTTC
CASSSSIRVAIGYTF
>few|TRBJ2-7|TRBD1|TRBV6-1
TGTGCCAGCGGTTGGCCTCCGGGACAGTTTCCCTACGAGCAGTACTTC
CASGWPPGQFPYEQYF
>once|TRBJ2-5|NA|TRBV7-7
TGTGCCAGCAGCCTCCCCGGAGCCAGGGGTGAGACCCAGTACTTC
CASSLPGARGETQYF
>NA|TRBJ2-2|NA|TRBV9
TGTGCCAGCAGCGCCAACCCTAAGGGGGTCGGCGGGGAGCTGTTTTTT
CASSANPKGVGGELFF
>NA|TRBJ2-2|NA|TRBV6-2/TRBV6-3
TGTGCCAGCAGTTACCATACTAGGGGGACCCACATTAACACCGGGGAGCTGTTTTTT
CASSYHTRGTHINTGELFF
>NA|TRBJ1-4|NA|TRBV12-3/TRBV12-4
TGTGCCAGCAGAAACTCTATGGGAGAGTTTAATGAAAAACTGTTTTTT
CASRNSMGEFNEKLFF
>NA|TRBJ2-7|NA|TRBV7-9
TGTGCCAGCAGCAAACAGCAGGCACGCTACGAGCAGTACTTC
CASSKQQARYEQYF
>NA|TRBJ1-2|NA|TRBV4-1
TGCGCCAGCAGCCAAGGTGGGGGGGGCATCGCTAACTATGGCTACACCTTC
CASSQGGGGIANYGYTF
>NA|TRBJ2-1|TRBD1|TRBV7-9
TGTGCCAGCAGCTTACCGACAGGGAACAATGTGCAGTTCTTC
CASSLPTGNNVQFF
>once|TRBJ2-1|TRBD1|TRBV20-1
TGCAGTGCCTTCGGGACAGGGATATACAAAGAGCAGTTCTTC
CSAFGTGIYKEQFF
>few|TRBJ1-2|TRBD1|TRBV18
TGTGCCAGCTCACCAGGGCTACAGGGGGCTGTCTATGGCTACACCTTC
CASSPGLQGAVYGYTF
>NA|TRBJ2-5|TRBD2|TRBV7-9
TGTGCCACCGATCAGCGGGGGGGCGAAGAGACCCAGTACTTC
CATDQRGGEETQYF
>few|TRBJ2-1|TRBD1|TRBV7-7
TGTGCCAGCAGCGTGGACAGGGGGGACAATGAGCAGTTCTTC
CASSVDRGDNEQFF
>few|TRBJ2-6|NA|TRBV28
TGTGCCAGCAGAACGACAGCTGGGGCCAACGTCCTGACTTTC
CASRTTAGANVLTF
>NA|TRBJ2-3|TRBD2|TRBV29-1
TGCAGCGCGCAACTAGCGGGGGGAAGCACAGATACGCAGTATTTT
CSAQLAGGSTDTQYF
>NA|TRBJ2-1|TRBD2|TRBV4-2
TGTGCCAGCAGCCAACCGGGACTAAGCACCGATGAGCAGTTCTTC
CASSQPGLSTDEQFF
>NA|TRBJ2-1|NA|TRBV5-6
TGTGCCAGCAGCCACAGTGGTGAGCAGTTCTTC
CASSHSGEQFF
>NA|TRBJ1-6|TRBD1|TRBV11-3
TGTGCCAGCAGCAAAGGACAGGGCCGCGATTCACCCCTCCACTTT
CASSKGQGRDSPLHF
>few|TRBJ2-1|NA|TRBV5-1
TGCGCCAGCAGCTTGGCCCCCTTTGCGATGAATGAGCAGTTCTTC
CASSLAPFAMNEQFF
>NA|TRBJ1-2|NA|TRBV20-1
TGCAGTGCTTTCTCTTATGGCTACACCTTC
CSAFSYGYTF
>NA|TRBJ1-2|TRBD1|TRBV7-9
TGTGCCAGCAGCCCCCAGGACAGGGCTGGACGCGCCTTTGGCTACACCTTC
CASSPQDRAGRAFGYTF
>NA|TRBJ2-5|TRBD2|TRBV28
TGTGCCAGCAACCAAGAGCGGGGGGGCCTCCAGACCCAGTACTTC
CASNQERGGLQTQYF
>few|TRBJ2-1|NA|TRBV10-3
TGTGCCATCACCCCGACAGTTAAGGTTTCCTACAATGAGCAGTTCTTC
CAITPTVKVSYNEQFF
>few|TRBJ2-3|NA|TRBV2
TGTGCCAGCAGCCATTATATTGGACTCGGAGCCACAGATACGCAGTATTTT
CASSHYIGLGATDTQYF
>NA|TRBJ1-2|NA|TRBV4-3
TGCGCCAGCAGCCAAGACCGACAGACGGGTGGCTACACCTTC
CASSQDRQTGGYTF
>NA|TRBJ1-2|NA|TRBV4-3
TGCGCCAGCAGTCCCTTGGAGGGGCGAGGCTACACCTTC
CASSPLEGRGYTF
>NA|TRBJ2-5|NA|TRBV12-3/TRBV12-4
TGTGCCAGCAGTCCCTACACTTTGGAGACCCAGTACTTC
CASSPYTLETQYF
>NA|TRBJ2-3|TRBD1|TRBV5-1
TGCGCCAGCAGTGGACAGGGGGCTACAGATACGCAGTATTTT
CASSGQGATDTQYF
>NA|TRBJ1-2|TRBD1|TRBV11-1
TGTGCCAGCAGCCGGGGGACAGGGTTTGGCTACACCTTC
CASSRGTGFGYTF